One and the same sample provided the 28 T cell receptor beta chains below, sequenced in a study of blood T cell repertoires in COVID-19. Sequencing used immunoSEQ multiplex PCR; TCRdb keeps in-frame clones, though not all of them. Altogether about 200,000 clones are present, roughly 85% being singletons, with the ten largest covering approximately 10%. Specimen: peripheral blood. The receptors stem from a human donor with active or convalescent COVID-19. The donor label of this sample is uncertain.

This clone has only a few counts. The chain carries TRBV23-1 and TRBJ1-2, with no clear D. TRBV23-1 qualifies as an ORF whose function is uncertain. The CDR3 loop spans 15 amino acids. V lost 10 bases, J lost 4 bases, and 22 bases lay in between. CDR3 DNA: TGCGCCACCCCCTTACCCCCCCTTCCCGGCTATGGCTACACCTTC. It is translated as CATPLPPLPGYGYTF.

The chain joins TRBV11-2 to TRBJ1-2; 8 bases line up with TRBD1. The germline V gene encodes CDR1 SGHAT and CDR2 FQNNGV. The J segment lost 8 bases and the V segment lost 6 bases, leaving 17 bases of the junction unmatched. This CDR3 is built from 16 residues. The DNA for the CDR3 is TGTGCCAGCAGGTTGAATGGGGACAGGTCCTTCGGAGGCTACACCTTC. It is translated as CASRLNGDRSFGGYTF.

This clone occurred a few times. The chain joins TRBV7-9 to TRBJ2-7; a possible D gene is TRBD2 (5 bases). The CDR3 is 14 amino acids. Germline V gives CDR1 SEHNR, CDR2 FQNEAQ (reference sequence). Trimming pared 1 base from V and 6 bases from J, leaving 13 bases between. The CDR3 here is CASSLGGETSEQYF. The CDR3 nucleotides are TGTGCCAGCAGCTTAGGGGGAGAGACGAGCGAGCAGTACTTC.

The V call is TRBV7-9, the J call TRBJ1-3; TRBD1 might be the D (5 bases). In germline, CDR1 is SEHNR, CDR2 FQNEAQ (reference sequence). The CDR3 consists of 16 residues. Deletions cut 1 base from V and 4 bases from J, with 14 bases between. The CDR3 loop is CASSLEGTLRGNTIYF. CDR3 nucleotide sequence: TGTGCCAGCAGCTTAGAAGGGACTCTGAGAGGAAACACCATATATTTT.

This clone occurred once. The rearrangement links TRBV5-1 to TRBJ1-1; D is uncertain. The V and J ends lost 4 bases and 4 bases respectively, with 11 bases between them. The CDR3 is 13 residues long. Germline CDR1 reads SGHRS; CDR2 reads YFSETQ. CDR3 nucleotides: TGCGCCAGCAGCCCGGACGGAGGCACTGAAGCTTTCTTT. Translated: CASSPDGGTEAFF.

V is TRBV11-2 and J is TRBJ2-3, with TRBD2 as a possible D gene (5 bases). Trimming removed 0 bases at V and 2 bases at J, with 9 bases between. Germline V gives CDR1 SGHAT, CDR2 FQNNGV. This CDR3 is 15 amino acids long. The CDR3 DNA is TGTGCCAGCAGCTTAGATCCGGGATCCACAGATACGCAGTATTTT. Protein: CASSLDPGSTDTQYF.

This chain uses TRBV11-2 with TRBJ2-7, with 10 positions matching TRBD1. Unmatched junction bases numbered 16, after V lost 5 bases and J lost 3 bases. The germline gives CDR1 SGHAT, CDR2 FQNNGV. This CDR3 spans 18 amino acids. CDR3 region: CASSHPREPGQGFYEQYF. The DNA for the CDR3 is TGTGCCAGCAGCCACCCTCGCGAACCGGGACAGGGGTTCTACGAGCAGTACTTC.

The chain couples TRBV10-3 to TRBJ1-2, with TRBD1 matching 8 bases. The CDR3 length is 13 residues. The ends lost 7 bases at V and 7 bases at J; junction bases unmatched: 8. CDR1 and CDR2 (germline): ENHRY, SYGVKD. The CDR3 DNA reads as TGTGCCATCAACAGGCCAGGGGGCGGTGGCTACACCTTC. Translating it yields CAINRPGGGGYTF.

This chain connects TRBV28 to TRBJ2-5; 9 bases line up with TRBD1. Germline-derived CDR1 and CDR2 are MDHEN and SYDVKM. The CDR3 runs 17 residues. Trimming at V came to 5 bases and at J to 5 bases, leaving 15 bases not matched to a gene. DNA for the CDR3: TGTGCCAGCAGTACCGACGGGACAGGGAACGAGTGGGAGACCCAGTACTTC. Protein product: CASSTDGTGNEWETQYF.

This clone was seen a single time. This rearrangement joins TRBV7-6 to TRBJ2-5, with a tentative D call TRBD2 (6 bases). The CDR3 spans 16 residues. Germline-derived CDR1 and CDR2 are SGHVS and FNYEAQ. Trimming removed 3 bases at V and 1 base at J, with 15 bases between. CDR3 nucleotides: TGTGCCAGCAGCTTTTCCGGGGGAGCCCTCCAAGAGACCCAGTACTTC. It translates to CASSFSGGALQETQYF.

For the CDR3, the DNA is TGTGCCAGTAGTCCTCGGACAGGGGGCCCAAGCAATCAGCCCCAGCATTTT. Translated: CASSPRTGGPSNQPQHF. The J gene is TRBJ1-5, the V gene TRBV19; the match to TRBD1 covers 11 bases. Trimming cost V 5 bases and J 1 base; bases outside gene matches: 7. Germline CDR1 reads LNHDA; CDR2 reads SQIVND (reference sequence). The CDR3 extends over 17 amino acids.

V and J are TRBV4-3 and TRBJ1-6, with 12 bases that match TRBD1. Germline trimming cut 0 bases from V and 8 bases from J; bases unmatched to any gene: 11. This CDR3 is built from 19 residues. CDR1 LGHNA and CDR2 YSLEER come from the germline V gene. Written as DNA, the CDR3 is TGCGCCAGCAGCCAAGATTGGGGACAGGGGGCTACAGGAGATTCACCCCTCCACTTT. Translated, it gives CASSQDWGQGATGDSPLHF.

In this sample, this clone turned up once. J is TRBJ2-5 and V is TRBV4-2; tentative D call: TRBD2 (6 bases). The CDR3 consists of 15 residues. Germline V gene sequence: CDR1 LGHNA, CDR2 YNFKEQ. Trimming pared 1 base from V and 2 bases from J, leaving 11 bases between. CDR3 sequence reads: CASSQGPSEQETQYF. CDR3 DNA sequence: TGTGCCAGCAGCCAAGGACCTAGCGAACAAGAGACCCAGTACTTC.

A few counts support this clone. V usage is TRBV28 and J usage is TRBJ2-5; D ambiguous. Germline loops: CDR1 MDHEN, CDR2 SYDVKM. Trimming took 6 bases from V and 3 from J, leaving 8 bases between them. The CDR3 consists of 12 residues. In nucleotides, the CDR3 is TGTGCCAGCAGCCCCTCTAAAGAGACCCAGTACTTC. This translates into CASSPSKETQYF.

The chain recombines TRBV4-1 with TRBJ2-3; 13 positions match TRBD2. Germline CDR1 reads MGHRA; CDR2 reads YSYEKL. CDR3 length: 18 amino acids. Unmatched junction bases numbered 3, after V lost 0 bases and J lost 0 bases. Here the CDR3 reads CASSQDGLAGASTDTQYF. CDR3 nucleotide sequence: TGCGCCAGCAGCCAAGATGGACTAGCGGGGGCTAGCACAGATACGCAGTATTTT.

This rearrangement joins TRBV9 to TRBJ2-3; 8 positions match TRBD2. Germline CDR1 and CDR2: SGDLS and YYNGEE. The CDR3 contains 17 residues. J gave up 4 bases and V 5 bases, and 15 bases lay outside the gene matches. CDR3 in amino acids: CASRGLENIRAPDTQYF. Here the CDR3 DNA reads TGTGCCAGCAGGGGACTAGAAAATATCAGGGCCCCAGATACGCAGTATTTT.

The chain joins TRBV29-1 to TRBJ1-1; 7 nucleotides match TRBD1. In germline, CDR1 is SQVTM, CDR2 ANQGSEA. V dropped 6 bases and J dropped 0; count of bases not matched to a gene: 4. This CDR3 has 13 amino acids. The CDR3 DNA reads as TGCAGCGTAGACAGGGCAATGAACACTGAAGCTTTCTTT. It encodes CSVDRAMNTEAFF.

The chain has TRBV18 and TRBJ2-7, with D perhaps TRBD2 (5 bases). CDR3 length equals 13 residues. Germline V gene data show CDR1 as KGHSH and CDR2 as LQKENI. V dropped 0 bases and J dropped 4 bases, with 7 bases sitting between them. CDR3 sequence reads: CASSPPRVYEQYF. CDR3 DNA sequence: TGTGCCAGCTCACCACCGCGGGTATACGAGCAGTACTTC.

V is TRBV7-2 and J is TRBJ2-1, with TRBD2 matching 9 bases. Germline CDR1 SGHTA, CDR2 FQGNSA. This CDR3 has 17 amino acids. V lost 4 bases and J lost 9; bases outside the gene matches: 16. This CDR3 is CASSSQTGGGVRSEQFF. In DNA, the CDR3 is TGTGCCAGCAGCTCTCAAACCGGCGGGGGGGTTAGGAGTGAGCAGTTCTTC. Using reference TRBV7-2 and TRBJ2-1 for the parts outside the CDR3, the full variable domain is GAGVSQSPSNKVTEKGKDVELRCDPISGHTALYWYRQSLGQGLEFLIYFQGNSAPDKSGLPSDRFSAERTGGSVSTLTIQRTQQEDSAVYLCASSSQTGGGVRSEQFFGPGTRLTVL.

The chain couples TRBV18 to TRBJ2-3, with TRBD1 matching over 8 bases. The CDR3 extends over 18 amino acids. Trimming at V came to 3 bases and at J to 6 bases, leaving 17 bases not matched to a gene. Germline CDR1 reads KGHSH; CDR2 reads LQKENI. The CDR3 reads CASSPLKNAGQVVDTQYF. The CDR3 nucleotides are TGTGCCAGCTCACCTCTAAAGAATGCGGGACAGGTGGTGGATACGCAGTATTTT.

The chain is built from TRBV11-2 and TRBJ2-1, with TRBD2 matching over 9 bases. Per the germline V gene, CDR1 is SGHAT and CDR2 is FQNNGV. Trimming removed 5 bases from V and 6 bases from J; junction bases left unmatched: 8. The CDR3 loop spans 15 amino acids. The CDR3 DNA sequence: TGTGCCAGCAGCCCGAGCGGGGGGCGAGGCAATGAGCAGTTCTTC. Protein product: CASSPSGGRGNEQFF.

J is TRBJ2-1 and V is TRBV19; 10 nucleotides match TRBD1. This CDR3 has 14 residues. The J segment lost 3 bases and the V segment lost 7 bases, leaving 3 bases of the junction unmatched. Germline lookup yields CDR1 LNHDA and CDR2 SQIVND (reference sequence). The CDR3 DNA is TGTGCCAGTACTGGGGACAGGGGCTACAATGAGCAGTTCTTC. Its translation is CASTGDRGYNEQFF. Based on the CDR3 plus reference TRBV19 and TRBJ2-1, the full variable domain is DGGITQSPKYLFRKEGQNVTLSCEQNLNHDAMYWYRQDPGQGLRLIYYSQIVNDFQKGDIAEGYSVSREKKESFPLTVTSAQKNPTAFYLCASTGDRGYNEQFFGPGTRLTVL.

Of note for this clone: In the same sample, other DNA sequences code for this CDR3. The chain has TRBV7-2 and TRBJ2-3, with a weak D call TRBD2 (6 bases). Trimming removed 3 bases at V and 2 bases at J, with 9 bases between. This CDR3 is 14 amino acids long. Germline CDR1 is SGHTA and CDR2 is FQGNSA. The CDR3 DNA reads TGTGCCAGCAGCTTGTCGGGAGTCACAGATACGCAGTATTTT. As protein: CASSLSGVTDTQYF. The whole variable domain, remainder taken from reference TRBV7-2 and TRBJ2-3, is GAGVSQSPSNKVTEKGKDVELRCDPISGHTALYWYRQSLGQGLEFLIYFQGNSAPDKSGLPSDRFSAERTGGSVSTLTIQRTQQEDSAVYLCASSLSGVTDTQYFGPGTRLTVL.

The chain combines TRBV19 with TRBJ1-2; D is uncertain. Germline-derived CDR1 and CDR2 are LNHDA and SQIVND (reference sequence). Trimming removed 7 bases at V and 7 bases at J, with 22 bases between. CDR3 length: 15 residues. CDR3 loop: CASNSPSLDLGGYTF. For the CDR3, the DNA is TGTGCCAGTAATTCTCCCTCCTTAGATCTTGGTGGCTACACCTTC.

This chain uses TRBV11-1 with TRBJ2-7, with 10 bases fitting TRBD1. Germline lookup yields CDR1 SGHAT and CDR2 FQDESV (reference sequence). The CDR3 is made up of 14 amino acids. J gave up 4 bases and V 5 bases, and 5 bases lay outside the gene matches. CDR3 region: CASSQGTGVYEQYF. In DNA form, the CDR3 reads TGTGCCAGCAGCCAAGGGACAGGGGTGTACGAGCAGTACTTC.

This clone was detected only once. This chain connects TRBV2 to TRBJ2-3; D unresolved. V lost 5 bases and J lost 6, with 15 bases in between. The germline V gene encodes CDR1 SNHLY and CDR2 FYNNEI. The CDR3 is made up of 14 amino acids. CDR3 in DNA: TGTGCCAGCAGTTCCGAAGCGACCTGGGATACGCAGTATTTT. It specifies CASSSEATWDTQYF.

The genes are TRBV5-4 and TRBJ1-3, with a weak D call TRBD1 (6 bases). CDR3 length: 16 residues. Trimming pared 3 bases from V and 0 bases from J, leaving 13 bases between. Germline lookup yields CDR1 SGHNT and CDR2 YYREEE (reference sequence). CDR3 protein: CASSSGHRNSGNTIYF. The CDR3 region has the DNA TGTGCCAGCAGCTCGGGACACCGGAACTCTGGAAACACCATATATTTT.

The J gene is TRBJ2-3, the V gene TRBV18; TRBD2 matches at 8 bases. The CDR3 is made up of 17 amino acids. Germline V gene lookup returns CDR1 KGHSH and CDR2 LQKENI. V lost 3 bases and J lost 2; bases outside the gene matches: 10. CDR3 DNA: TGTGCCAGCTCACCGCCGGGCGGGAGGCTCCTCACAGATACGCAGTATTTT. This codes for CASSPPGGRLLTDTQYF. The full variable domain, completed using reference TRBV18 and TRBJ2-3, is NAGVMQNPRHLVRRRGQEARLRCSPMKGHSHVYWYRQLPEEGLKFMVYLQKENIIDESGMPKERFSAEFPKEGPSILRIQQVVRGDSAAYFCASSPPGGRLLTDTQYFGPGTRLTVL.